This T cell receptor beta chain stems from a study of T cell responses to AZD1222 COVID-19 vaccine. Whole-study findings and limits: Of spike-specific TCRs, nearly half reportedly target regions left unmutated in variants. Once two AZD1222 doses were given, Spike-specific TCR breadth and depth went up. Repertoire sampling happened only post peak T cell response.

In the case of this clone: Antigen: not known.

TCRdb's table, derived via immunoSEQ multiplex PCR, lists solely in-frame clones and lacks some. There are 65,000 to 90,000 clones in the sample; roughly nine tenths occur only once, and approximately 7% lies in the top ten. Per the germline V gene, CDR1 is MNHEY and CDR2 is SMNVEV (reference sequence). The CDR3 totals 13 residues. Trimming left V 5 bases short and J 0 bases short, with 7 bases between. The TCR was taken from an adult in good health. The sample consisted of peripheral blood, taken on day 0 of AZD1222 vaccination. V and J are TRBV27 and TRBJ1-1; D remains ambiguous. The CDR3 reads CASSGVMNTEAFF. CDR3 DNA sequence: TGTGCCAGCAGTGGGGTGATGAACACTGAAGCTTTCTTT.